The 24 T cell receptor beta chains below all came from one sample that was sequenced in a study of response to subunit inactivated influenza vaccine. TCRdb fed the RT-PCR reads into MiXCR, producing one record per CDR3 protein. The table records 530,000 or so distinct CDR3 sequences, 12% of them present only once. The starting material was PBMCs from blood, obtained on the day of vaccination. All receptors come from a man in his fifties or sixties who received an inactivated influenza vaccine.

As DNA, the CDR3 is TGTGCCAGCAGTACCGGGACAGGGGCCAACGAGCAGTACTTC. As protein: CASSTGTGANEQYF. The rearrangement links TRBV28 to TRBJ2-7; 10 bases match TRBD1. Trimming took 5 bases from V and 5 from J; bases not matched to a gene: 6. Per germline, CDR1 MDHEN and CDR2 SYDVKM. This CDR3 has 14 residues.

This clonotype was detected a few times. The chain carries TRBV19 and TRBJ1-1, with D perhaps matching TRBD1 (5 bases). Trimming shortened V by 11 bases and J by 6 bases, and 16 bases separated the two germline ends. This CDR3 comprises 12 residues. Germline-derived CDR1 and CDR2 are LNHDA and SQIVND (reference sequence). The CDR3 loop is CAVRGRVPEAFF. The CDR3 coding sequence is TGTGCCGTGCGGGGCAGGGTCCCTGAAGCTTTCTTT.

The sample holds a few counts of this clonotype. This chain joins TRBV29-1 and TRBJ2-5; either TRBD1 or TRBD2 may fit D (6 bases each). There are 13 residues in the CDR3. Trimming cost V 6 bases and J 5 bases, with 16 bases left between them. Looked up from germline, CDR1 is SQVTM and CDR2 is ANQGSEA. CDR3 region: CSVERGARETQYF. The CDR3 DNA reads as TGCAGCGTAGAAAGGGGGGCGCGGGAGACCCAGTACTTC.

This clonotype was seen a handful of times. The chain is built from TRBV12-3 or TRBV12-4 and TRBJ1-3; D not certain. This CDR3 region has 17 residues. V shed 6 bases and J shed 0 bases, with 18 bases lying between them. CDR3 DNA: TGTGCCAGCAGAGGCTTTCGGTCACTCAGCTCTGGAAACACCATATATTTT. Translated: CASRGFRSLSSGNTIYF.

In its sample, this clonotype was seen a few times. The chain carries TRBV20-1 and TRBJ2-5; 9 nucleotides agree with TRBD2. V was clipped by 6 bases and J by 5 bases; unmatched bases: 13. Germline values: CDR1 DFQATT, CDR2 SNEGSKA (reference sequence). There are 15 residues in the CDR3. The CDR3: CSAHRVRGGVETQYF. The DNA for the CDR3 is TGCAGTGCCCACCGGGTCCGCGGGGGGGTTGAGACCCAGTACTTC.

This chain joins TRBV9 and TRBJ2-1; 7 bases are a match to TRBD1. Trimming took 1 base from V and 8 from J; bases not matched to a gene: 0. The CDR3 runs to 12 residues. CDR1 is SGDLS, CDR2 YYNGEE, per germline. The CDR3 spells CASSVQGDEQFF. The CDR3 region has the DNA TGTGCCAGCAGCGTACAGGGGGATGAGCAGTTCTTC.

This clonotype was picked up many times. The rearrangement joins TRBV5-1 to TRBJ2-1; a weak D match, TRBD1 (6 bases). V gave up 5 bases and J gave up 8 bases, with 20 bases separating them. From germline, CDR1 is SGHRS and CDR2 YFSETQ. This CDR3 has 15 amino acids. CDR3: CASSHRDNLSHEQFF. CDR3 sequence (DNA): TGCGCCAGCAGTCACCGGGACAATCTGAGCCATGAGCAGTTCTTC.

This sequence joins TRBV9 and TRBJ2-7; TRBD1 might be the D (7 bases). The CDR3 sequence is 13 residues long. Germline values: CDR1 SGDLS, CDR2 YYNGEE. Between the trimmed V and J ends, which lost 9 bases and 3 bases, there was a span of 16 bases. This CDR3 is CAIGGTEGYEQYF. CDR3 DNA: TGTGCCATCGGAGGGACAGAGGGCTACGAGCAGTACTTC.

This clonotype has more than one count but fewer than ten. This chain uses TRBV12-3 or TRBV12-4 with TRBJ1-5; possible D gene TRBD1, 6 bases. The length of the CDR3 is 12 residues. CDR3 loop: CARQGLGQPQHF. CDR3 coding DNA: TGTGCTCGGCAGGGGCTGGGCCAGCCCCAGCATTTT.

This rearrangement joins TRBV6-1 to TRBJ2-1; 8 bases map to TRBD2. This CDR3 spans 15 amino acids. Germline CDR1 and CDR2: MNHNS and SASEGT. V lost 4 bases, J lost 6 bases, and 8 bases stayed unmatched. The CDR3 nucleotides read TGTGCCAGCAGTGTGAGCGGGACTAGGGCCAATGAGCAGTTCTTC. As protein: CASSVSGTRANEQFF.

This clonotype was picked up many times. The chain combines TRBV25-1 with TRBJ2-3; no reliable D call. Trimming shortened V by 11 bases and J by 3 bases, and 9 bases separated the two germline ends. This CDR3 is built from 11 residues. Per germline, CDR1 MGHDK and CDR2 SYGVNS. In nucleotides, the CDR3 is TGTGCCTGGGCACCTACAGATACGCAGTATTTT. This translates into CAWAPTDTQYF.

This clonotype has more than one count but fewer than ten. CDR3 nucleotides: TGTGCCAGCAGTGAACTGGGGAACATTCAGTACTTC. Its translation is CASSELGNIQYF. The chain recombines TRBV25-1 with TRBJ2-4, with no clear D. Trimming shortened V by 2 bases and J by 7 bases, and 6 bases separated the two germline ends. CDR1 and CDR2 from the germline V gene are MGHDK and SYGVNS. This CDR3 has 12 residues. Together with reference TRBV25-1 and TRBJ2-4, the CDR3 gives the full variable domain: EADIYQTPRYLVIGTGKKITLECSQTMGHDKMYWYQQDPGMELHLIHYSYGVNSTEKGDLSSESTVSRIRTEHFPLTLESARPSHTSQYLCASSELGNIQYFGAGTRLSVL.

This chain links TRBV4-2 with TRBJ2-3; TRBD1 is a possible D gene (5 bases). Germline CDR1 reads LGHNA; CDR2 reads YNFKEQ. Trimming took 3 bases from V and 6 from J, leaving 25 bases between them. The length of the CDR3 is 18 residues. The CDR3 DNA follows: TGTGCCAGCAGCCAGGGGTTAGATCAAGAGTTAGCAGGGGATACGCAGTATTTT. Translated, it gives CASSQGLDQELAGDTQYF.

This chain joins TRBV7-8 and TRBJ2-2; 14 nucleotides line up with TRBD2. This CDR3 region has 18 residues. The junction had 11 bases not matched to a gene; V was cut back by 4 bases and J by 7 bases. Germline CDR1 reads SGHVS; CDR2 reads FQNEAQ. Written as DNA, the CDR3 is TGTGCCAGCAGCTCCCGACTAGCGGGAGGGATAACCAACGGGGAGCTGTTTTTT. Protein sequence: CASSSRLAGGITNGELFF.

This clonotype occurred a few times. The V and J genes are TRBV5-1 and TRBJ1-1, with no clear D. V shed 2 bases and J shed 0 bases, with 11 bases lying between them. Germline V gene lookup returns CDR1 SGHRS and CDR2 YFSETQ. The length of the CDR3 is 15 residues. The CDR3 is CASSLGIRLNTEAFF. The CDR3 region has the DNA TGCGCCAGCAGCTTAGGTATCAGGTTGAACACTGAAGCTTTCTTT. The full variable domain, with the rest looked up from reference TRBV5-1 and TRBJ1-1, is KAGVTQTPRYLIKTRGQQVTLSCSPISGHRSVSWYQQTPGQGLQFLFEYFSETQRNKGNFPGRFSGRQFSNSRSEMNVSTLELGDSALYLCASSLGIRLNTEAFFGQGTRLTVV.

This clonotype was detected many times. The V gene is TRBV10-3, the J gene TRBJ2-2; 8 bases agree with TRBD2. The CDR3 contains 16 residues. V lost 6 bases and J lost 3; bases outside the gene matches: 9. Per germline, CDR1 ENHRY and CDR2 SYGVKD. In nucleotides, the CDR3 is TGTGCCATCAGCCCCACTAGCGGACCGGACACCGGGGAGCTGTTTTTT. This gives the protein CAISPTSGPDTGELFF.

This clonotype turned up a few times. This sequence joins TRBV20-1 and TRBJ1-5, with TRBD1 matching over 7 bases. CDR3 length: 14 amino acids. The V gene end was trimmed by 3 bases and the J gene end by 4 bases; junction bases not matched to a gene: 6. Germline CDR1 DFQATT, CDR2 SNEGSKA (reference sequence). The CDR3 DNA reads TGCAGTGCTAGTGGGACAGCCTTAAATCAGCCCCAGCATTTT. Translating it yields CSASGTALNQPQHF.

This clonotype was counted many times. The chain combines TRBV12-3 or TRBV12-4 with TRBJ2-1; 8 bases fit TRBD2. Trimming took 5 bases from V and 4 from J; bases not matched to a gene: 1. This CDR3 has 13 residues. CDR3 nucleotides: TGTGCCAGCAGTGGACTAGCTTACAATGAGCAGTTCTTC. It specifies CASSGLAYNEQFF.

As regards this clonotype: This may stem from a read error, because a much larger clone lies one nucleotide away. The genes are TRBV12-5 and TRBJ2-1, with 7 bases aligning to TRBD2. Trimming took 1 base from V and 9 from J; bases not matched to a gene: 3. CDR1 LGHNT and CDR2 FRNRAP come from the germline V gene. The length of the CDR3 is 13 residues. The CDR3, as DNA: TGTGCTAGTGGTTTGGCGGGGGGAATTGAGCAGTTCTTC. Translation gives CASGLAGGIEQFF. Filled out from reference TRBV12-5 and TRBJ2-1, the complete variable domain reads DARVTQTPRHKVTEMGQEVTMRCQPILGHNTVFWYRQTMMQGLELLAYFRNRAPLDDSGMPKDRFSAEMPDATLATLKIQPSEPRDSAVYFCASGLAGGIEQFFGPGTRLTVL.

Only a few counts were recorded for this clonotype. The genes are TRBV3-1 and TRBJ2-7; 7 bases are shared with TRBD2. Germline loops: CDR1 LGHDT, CDR2 YNNKEL (reference sequence). This CDR3 contains 16 residues. V was pared by 1 base and J by 2 bases, with 8 bases of the junction left unmatched. The CDR3 nucleotides read TGTGCCAGCAGCCAAGGTAGGGGAGCGGGGACCTACGAGCAGTACTTC. Residues: CASSQGRGAGTYEQYF.

This clonotype was picked up a small number of times. The chain is built from TRBV5-1 and TRBJ1-4, with no clear D. CDR1 SGHRS and CDR2 YFSETQ come from the germline V gene. This CDR3 has 17 amino acids. V lost 0 bases and J 3 bases, leaving 15 bases between the germline ends. The CDR3 here is CASSLEPRTESNEKLFF. The CDR3 bases are TGCGCCAGCAGCTTGGAACCTCGAACAGAGTCTAATGAAAAACTGTTTTTT.

A few counts support this clonotype. The chain uses TRBV29-1 and TRBJ2-6, with D unclear. This CDR3 has 14 amino acids. Germline V gene lookup returns CDR1 SQVTM and CDR2 ANQGSEA. V lost 6 bases to trimming and J lost 0 bases, with 9 bases between them. Here the CDR3 DNA reads TGCAGCGTGACTGAGGTCTCTGGGGCCAACGTCCTGACTTTC. Translation: CSVTEVSGANVLTF.

There are a few counts of this clonotype. The chain combines TRBV5-1 with TRBJ2-7, with a tentative D call TRBD1 (5 bases). Trimming removed 1 base at V and 5 bases at J, with 13 bases between. CDR3 length: 14 residues. Germline V CDR1 and CDR2: SGHRS, YFSETQ. In nucleotides, the CDR3 is TGCGCCAGCAGCTTGCAGGGTTCCCCCCACGAGCAGTACTTC. Residues: CASSLQGSPHEQYF.

This clonotype was recorded many times. J is TRBJ1-1 and V is TRBV6-2 or TRBV6-3; 9 bases are a match to TRBD1. V was pared by 7 bases and J by 5 bases, with 5 bases of the junction left unmatched. CDR3 length equals 13 residues. Germline V gene lookup returns CDR1 MNHEY and CDR2 SVGEGT. Written as DNA, the CDR3 is TGTGCCAGCAAGGACAGGGGTGGTACTGAAGCTTTCTTT. It is translated as CASKDRGGTEAFF.